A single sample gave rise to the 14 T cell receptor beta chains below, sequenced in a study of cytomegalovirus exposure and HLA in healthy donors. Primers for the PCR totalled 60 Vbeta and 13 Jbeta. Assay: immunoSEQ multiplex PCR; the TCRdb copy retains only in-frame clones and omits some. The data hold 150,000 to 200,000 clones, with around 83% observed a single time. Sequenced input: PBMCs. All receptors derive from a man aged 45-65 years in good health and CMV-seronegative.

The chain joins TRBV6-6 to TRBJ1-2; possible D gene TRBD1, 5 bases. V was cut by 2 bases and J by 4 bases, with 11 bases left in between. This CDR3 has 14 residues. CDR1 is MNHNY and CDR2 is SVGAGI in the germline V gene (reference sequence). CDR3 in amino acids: CASSYPTAIYGYTF. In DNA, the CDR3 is TGTGCCAGCAGTTACCCGACAGCCATCTATGGCTACACCTTC.

The CDR3 region is CASSLGLAGYYEQYF. DNA of the CDR3: TGCGCCAGCAGCTTGGGATTGGCAGGGTACTACGAGCAGTACTTC. The V call is TRBV5-1, the J call TRBJ2-7, with D possibly matching TRBD1 (5 bases). Germline V gene data show CDR1 as SGHRS and CDR2 as YFSETQ. Trimming took off 0 bases at V and 3 bases at J, with 13 bases between the two ends. The length of the CDR3 is 15 residues.

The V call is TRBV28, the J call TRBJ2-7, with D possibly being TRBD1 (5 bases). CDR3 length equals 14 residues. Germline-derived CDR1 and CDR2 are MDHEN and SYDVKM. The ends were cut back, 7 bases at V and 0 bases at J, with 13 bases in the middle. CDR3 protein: CASTVPQGSYEQYF. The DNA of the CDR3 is TGTGCCAGCACCGTCCCCCAGGGCTCCTACGAGCAGTACTTC.

The CDR3 bases are TGTGCCATCCCACAGGGAACTGGAAACACCATATATTTT. Protein: CAIPQGTGNTIYF. The V gene is TRBV7-9, the J gene TRBJ1-3, with D possibly being TRBD1 (6 bases). V lost 10 bases and J 2 bases, leaving 12 bases between the germline ends. CDR1 SEHNR and CDR2 FQNEAQ come from the germline V gene (reference sequence). CDR3 size: 13 residues.

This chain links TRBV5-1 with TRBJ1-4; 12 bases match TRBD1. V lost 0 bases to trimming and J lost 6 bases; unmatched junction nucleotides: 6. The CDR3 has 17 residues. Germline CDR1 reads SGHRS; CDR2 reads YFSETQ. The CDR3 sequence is CASSLDGGQGAHEKLFF. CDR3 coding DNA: TGCGCCAGCAGCTTGGATGGGGGACAGGGGGCTCATGAAAAACTGTTTTTT.

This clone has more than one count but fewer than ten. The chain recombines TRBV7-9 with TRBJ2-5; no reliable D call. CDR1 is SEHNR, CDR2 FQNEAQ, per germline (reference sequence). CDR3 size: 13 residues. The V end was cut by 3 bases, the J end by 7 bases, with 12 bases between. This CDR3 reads CASSFALSGTQYF. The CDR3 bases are TGTGCCAGCAGCTTCGCCCTGTCAGGGACCCAGTACTTC.

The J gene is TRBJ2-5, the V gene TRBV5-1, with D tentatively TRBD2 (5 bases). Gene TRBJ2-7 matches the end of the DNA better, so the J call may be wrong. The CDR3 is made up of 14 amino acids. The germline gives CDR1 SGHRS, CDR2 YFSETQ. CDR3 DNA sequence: TGCGCCAGCAGCAGGTCCGGGCGGGTTTACGAGCAGTACTTC. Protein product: CASSRSGRVYEQYF.

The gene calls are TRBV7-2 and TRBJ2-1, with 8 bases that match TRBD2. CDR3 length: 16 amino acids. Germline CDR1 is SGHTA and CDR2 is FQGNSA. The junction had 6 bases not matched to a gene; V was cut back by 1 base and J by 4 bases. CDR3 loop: CASSLVSAGGYNEQFF. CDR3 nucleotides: TGTGCCAGCAGCTTAGTGTCGGCGGGGGGATACAATGAGCAGTTCTTC.

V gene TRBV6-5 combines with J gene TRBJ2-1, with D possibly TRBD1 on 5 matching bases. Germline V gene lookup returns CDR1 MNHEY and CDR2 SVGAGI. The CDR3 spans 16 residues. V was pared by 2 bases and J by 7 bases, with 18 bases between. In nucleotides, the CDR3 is TGTGCCAGCAGTTACAATATCGGTAGGGGATGGAATGAGCAGTTCTTC. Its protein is CASSYNIGRGWNEQFF.

CDR3 DNA: TGTGCCAGCAGCCAAGGACGGGGGGCCAGGGAGACCCAGTACTTC. This gives the protein CASSQGRGARETQYF. The chain couples TRBV4-2 to TRBJ2-5, with D possibly being TRBD2 (7 bases). This CDR3 spans 15 amino acids. The V end lost 1 base, the J end lost 5 bases, and 14 bases lay between the germline ends. CDR1 and CDR2 (germline): LGHNA, YNFKEQ.

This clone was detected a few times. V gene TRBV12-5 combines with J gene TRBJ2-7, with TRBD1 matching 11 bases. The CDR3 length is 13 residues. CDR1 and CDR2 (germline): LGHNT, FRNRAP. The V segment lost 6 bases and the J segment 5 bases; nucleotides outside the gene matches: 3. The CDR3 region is CASGRTGGDEQYF. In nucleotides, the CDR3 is TGTGCTAGTGGAAGGACAGGGGGCGACGAGCAGTACTTC.

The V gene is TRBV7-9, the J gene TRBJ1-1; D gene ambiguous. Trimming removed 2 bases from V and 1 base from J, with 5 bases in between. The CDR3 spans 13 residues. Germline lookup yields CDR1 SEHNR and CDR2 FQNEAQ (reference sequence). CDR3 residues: CASSLSQNTEAFF. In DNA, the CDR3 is TGTGCCAGCAGCTTAAGCCAGAACACTGAAGCTTTCTTT.

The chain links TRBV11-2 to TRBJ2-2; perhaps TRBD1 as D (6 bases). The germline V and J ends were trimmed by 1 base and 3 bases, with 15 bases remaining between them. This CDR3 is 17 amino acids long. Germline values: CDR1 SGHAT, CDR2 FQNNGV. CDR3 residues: CASSLGLRDTYTGELFF. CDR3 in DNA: TGTGCCAGCAGCTTAGGACTCCGGGACACATACACCGGGGAGCTGTTTTTT.

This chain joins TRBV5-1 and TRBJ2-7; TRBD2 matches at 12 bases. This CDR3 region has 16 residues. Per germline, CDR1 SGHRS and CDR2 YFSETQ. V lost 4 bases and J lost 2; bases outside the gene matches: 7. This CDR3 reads CASSQRTSGVAYEQYF. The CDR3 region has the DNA TGCGCCAGCAGCCAGCGGACTAGCGGGGTGGCCTACGAGCAGTACTTC.